Shown below are 16 T cell receptor beta chains from a single sample sequenced in a study of T-cell memory formation after mild COVID-19 (dated by TCRdb to the early 2020s). Receptor libraries were prepared by 5' RACE. Sequencing used an Illumina NovaSeq 6000. The raw public data were reprocessed by TCRdb itself: fastp quality trimming at Q25, MiXCR clonotype calling, in-frame beta chains only. Rows with a matching CDR3 protein are joined into one entry that keeps the most common DNA and genes. Counted in this sample were 90,000 to 120,000 distinct CDR3 sequences; 15% to 20% of them appeared once. The top ten constitute around 5.1% of the sample. Sequencing was performed on PBMCs or a T cell subset sorted from them (not recorded which). The source is a man younger than 35 who had mild COVID-19 (a few samples of this study predate the infection). The sample titles of this study are shuffled in the database, so cell type and time point are left out; the donor was told from shared clones.

V and J are TRBV19 and TRBJ2-2; 9 bases map to TRBD1. The CDR3 is made up of 15 amino acids. Trimming took 5 bases from V and 4 from J; bases not matched to a gene: 5. CDR1 LNHDA and CDR2 SQIVND come from the germline V gene (reference sequence). The CDR3 bases are TGTGCCAGTAGTGCACAGGGGGCGGGCACCGGGGAGCTGTTTTTT. Protein product: CASSAQGAGTGELFF.

This rearrangement joins TRBV20-1 to TRBJ1-2; no reliable D call. The V end was cut by 6 bases, the J end by 0 bases, with 11 bases between. CDR3 size: 13 residues. The germline V gene has CDR1 DFQATT and CDR2 SNEGSKA (reference sequence). This CDR3 reads CSAGDPANYGYTF. For the CDR3, the DNA is TGCAGTGCAGGAGACCCTGCTAACTATGGCTACACCTTC.

V usage is TRBV12-3 or TRBV12-4 and J usage is TRBJ1-2; a weak D match, TRBD1 (5 bases). The CDR3 sequence is 15 residues long. V was trimmed by 2 bases and J by 2 bases, leaving 12 bases between them. The CDR3 nucleotides are TGTGCCAGCAGTTTATGGGGGAGTAGAAACTATGGCTACACCTTC. It codes for CASSLWGSRNYGYTF.

The chain is built from TRBV6-6 and TRBJ1-4, with a weak D call TRBD1 (5 bases). V was shortened by 6 bases and J by 2 bases, with 10 bases between the two germline ends. The CDR3 totals 14 residues. Germline V gives CDR1 MNHNY, CDR2 SVGAGI (reference sequence). Written as DNA, the CDR3 is TGTGCCAGCAGCTTGGGGGGGACTAATGAAAAACTGTTTTTT. As protein: CASSLGGTNEKLFF.

This clonotype showed up many times. The chain links TRBV5-1 to TRBJ2-5; TRBD2 matches 7 bases. After removal of 0 bases from V and 1 base from J, the junction contained 6 bases not matched to a gene. This CDR3 comprises 16 residues. Germline CDR1 and CDR2: SGHRS and YFSETQ. The CDR3 loop is CASSLASLAAQETQYF. The CDR3 DNA reads TGCGCCAGCAGCTTGGCAAGCCTAGCGGCCCAAGAGACCCAGTACTTC.

This clonotype has a handful of counts. The V gene is TRBV20-1, the J gene TRBJ1-6, with 8 bases that match TRBD1. This CDR3 spans 15 amino acids. Trimming took 1 base from V and 14 from J; bases not matched to a gene: 13. Germline V gives CDR1 DFQATT, CDR2 SNEGSKA (reference sequence). As DNA, the CDR3 is TGCAGTGCTAGAGGTGGAGGGACAGGCCCTGAGGCCCTCCACTTT. Its translation: CSARGGGTGPEALHF.

This clonotype was recorded only once. This chain joins TRBV5-6 and TRBJ1-2; D is unclear. This CDR3 contains 13 residues. Germline V CDR1 and CDR2: SGHDT, YYEEEE. V lost 4 bases and J 6 bases, leaving 13 bases between the germline ends. CDR3 amino acids: CASSREEPNGYTF. CDR3 sequence (DNA): TGTGCCAGCAGCCGTGAGGAACCCAATGGCTACACCTTC.

The sample holds a few counts of this clonotype. The V call is TRBV4-3, the J call TRBJ1-2; D is unresolved. The germline CDR1 and CDR2 sequences are LGHNA and YSLEER. The CDR3 runs to 15 residues. Trimming took 1 base from V and 0 from J, leaving 9 bases between them. CDR3 bases: TGCGCCAGCAGCCAAGGACCAGCGTCTAACTATGGCTACACCTTC. As protein: CASSQGPASNYGYTF.

There are a few counts of this clonotype. This chain connects TRBV20-1 to TRBJ1-5, with D perhaps TRBD1 (6 bases). From germline, CDR1 is DFQATT and CDR2 SNEGSKA (reference sequence). The V end was cut by 4 bases, the J end by 3 bases, with 16 bases between. The CDR3 covers 15 residues. The chain's CDR3 is CSATDRSFFNQPQHF. The CDR3 nucleotides are TGCAGTGCTACAGACAGGTCCTTCTTCAATCAGCCCCAGCATTTT.

This clonotype has at least ten counts. This chain links TRBV6-2 or TRBV6-3 with TRBJ2-3, with 9 bases aligning to TRBD2. In germline, CDR1 is MNHEY, CDR2 SVGEGT. The V segment lost 7 bases and the J segment 5 bases; nucleotides outside the gene matches: 7. The CDR3 consists of 14 residues. CDR3 DNA: TGTGCCAGCACACCCCGGCGGGGGGGAGATACGCAGTATTTT. The encoded protein is CASTPRRGGDTQYF.

J is TRBJ2-2 and V is TRBV29-1, with D unclear. The germline V and J ends were trimmed by 4 bases and 4 bases, with 10 bases remaining between them. Germline V gene lookup returns CDR1 SQVTM and CDR2 ANQGSEA. This CDR3 has 13 residues. Here the CDR3 DNA reads TGCAGCGTTGTTCTCAGTTTCACCGGGGAGCTGTTTTTT. Translating it yields CSVVLSFTGELFF.

This clonotype was detected only a few times. This chain joins TRBV7-9 and TRBJ2-1, with unresolved D. The CDR3 length is 15 residues. Germline assignment: CDR1 SEHNR and CDR2 FQNEAQ (reference sequence). Trimming removed 5 bases from V and 2 bases from J, with 13 bases in between. In nucleotides, the CDR3 is TGTGCCAGCAGCCCATCTGGTACAGCCTACAATGAGCAGTTCTTC. Protein: CASSPSGTAYNEQFF.

This clonotype has only a few counts. J is TRBJ1-2 and V is TRBV28; TRBD1 matches 7 bases. Germline assignment: CDR1 MDHEN and CDR2 SYDVKM. After removal of 4 bases from V and 4 bases from J, the junction contained 3 bases not matched to a gene. CDR3 size: 13 residues. CDR3 sequence (DNA): TGTGCCAGCAGTTCGGGACAGACCTATGGCTACACCTTC. It translates to CASSSGQTYGYTF.

This clonotype came up a few times. The chain has TRBV2 and TRBJ2-5; the D gene is possibly TRBD1 (6 bases). The germline V and J ends were trimmed by 2 bases and 1 base, with 11 bases remaining between them. CDR3 length: 15 amino acids. The V gene's germline CDR1 is SNHLY and CDR2 FYNNEI. CDR3 DNA sequence: TGTGCCAGCAGTGAAATGGGACAAATCCAAGAGACCCAGTACTTC. Amino acids: CASSEMGQIQETQYF.

This clonotype was recorded a few times. The chain carries TRBV7-9 and TRBJ2-4; TRBD2 aligns across 9 bases. This CDR3 has 13 residues. The germline gives CDR1 SEHNR, CDR2 FQNEAQ (reference sequence). With 5 bases clipped from V and 6 bases from J, the junction kept 2 bases outside the gene matches. CDR3 residues: CASSVTSGNIQYF. The DNA for the CDR3 is TGTGCCAGCAGCGTGACTAGCGGAAACATTCAGTACTTC.

In DNA form, the CDR3 reads TGTGCCAGCTCACCACCGGGGATATTCACAGATACGCAGTATTTT. This translates into CASSPPGIFTDTQYF. The gene calls are TRBV18 and TRBJ2-3, with D uncertain. This CDR3 has 15 residues. The germline gives CDR1 KGHSH, CDR2 LQKENI. V lost 0 bases, J lost 2 bases, and 9 bases lay in between.